This TCR beta chain appears in the sequencing data of a study of early T cells in non-severe SARS-CoV-2 infection. The table lists this clonotype with many counts. Its target is unknown. Separate cDNA molecules each had unique molecular identifiers attached to them. MiXCR was run by TCRdb on the 5' RACE reads, yielding one entry per CDR3 protein. The table includes 98,000 or so distinct CDR3 sequences, 12% detected once. Study-level results: Clonotype matching in VDJdb favored anti-spike CD8 responses and did not capture private and CD4 specificities.

The ends lost 5 bases at V and 7 bases at J; junction bases unmatched: 14. The CDR3 has 17 amino acids. Germline CDR1 reads SGHDN; CDR2 reads FVKESK. Specimen: whole blood. The source is an adult who was a healthcare worker with PCR-confirmed SARS-CoV-2 infection or an uninfected control (not recorded which). The genes are TRBV14 and TRBJ1-6; TRBD1 agrees at 7 bases. In DNA, the CDR3 is TGTGCCAGCAGCTCCCACCTGACAGGGAAACTCAATTCACCCCTCCACTTT. Translating it yields CASSSHLTGKLNSPLHF.